What follows are 27 T cell receptor beta chains derived from one specimen sequenced in a study of blood T cell repertoires in COVID-19. The data were produced by immunoSEQ multiplex PCR, yet TCRdb's version contains in-frame clones alone and is incomplete. This table has tens of thousands of clones, 80% to 90% appearing once. Sample: peripheral blood. Receptor source: a human donor in a cohort sampled during active COVID-19.

The J gene is TRBJ2-1, the V gene TRBV10-3, with 9 positions matching TRBD2. The CDR3 is made up of 14 amino acids. V was clipped by 8 bases and J by 4 bases; unmatched bases: 6. Germline-derived CDR1 and CDR2 are ENHRY and SYGVKD. The CDR3 sequence is CAIGAGGEYNEQFF. CDR3 coding DNA: TGTGCCATCGGGGCGGGAGGGGAATACAATGAGCAGTTCTTC.

The chain combines TRBV6-6 with TRBJ2-1; the match to TRBD2 covers 7 bases. CDR3 length: 18 amino acids. Germline V gives CDR1 MNHNY, CDR2 SVGAGI (reference sequence). With V trimmed by 5 bases and J by 2 bases, 15 bases remained unmatched. CDR3 loop: CASSPSGARGGTYNEQFF. The DNA for the CDR3 is TGTGCCAGCAGTCCTAGCGGAGCTAGGGGAGGAACCTACAATGAGCAGTTCTTC.

The gene calls are TRBV28 and TRBJ1-1; D not certain. The germline V gene has CDR1 MDHEN and CDR2 SYDVKM. This CDR3 has 17 residues. The V end was cut by 4 bases, the J end by 3 bases, with 21 bases between. Here the CDR3 DNA reads TGTGCCAGCAGTTGGAATCTAGGTATCTTCCCCGACACTGAAGCTTTCTTT. As protein: CASSWNLGIFPDTEAFF.

In this sample, this clone turned up a few times. V gene TRBV27 combines with J gene TRBJ1-5; 10 bases agree with TRBD1. The CDR3 extends over 15 amino acids. Germline V gene sequence: CDR1 MNHEY, CDR2 SMNVEV (reference sequence). Trimming took 5 bases from V and 6 from J; bases not matched to a gene: 7. CDR3 bases: TGTGCCAGCAGTACCGGACAGGGGGATAGTCAGCCCCAGCATTTT. Translating gives CASSTGQGDSQPQHF.

This chain uses TRBV9 with TRBJ2-1; possible D gene TRBD1, 5 bases. The germline gives CDR1 SGDLS, CDR2 YYNGEE. V was trimmed by 4 bases and J by 0 bases, leaving 14 bases between them. The CDR3 totals 16 residues. CDR3 nucleotide sequence: TGTGCCAGCAGCACCGACTGGGGCGGCTCCTACAATGAGCAGTTCTTC. Protein product: CASSTDWGGSYNEQFF.

V gene TRBV28 combines with J gene TRBJ2-3, with 11 bases identical to TRBD2. CDR1 MDHEN and CDR2 SYDVKM come from the germline V gene. V shed 6 bases and J 4 bases; nucleotides not matched to a gene: 12. The CDR3 totals 17 residues. The CDR3 DNA reads as TGTGCCAGCAGAGGGTTGAGGCTAGCGGGAGGTCCAGATACGCAGTATTTT. The encoded protein is CASRGLRLAGGPDTQYF.

In this sample, this clone turned up once. In DNA form, the CDR3 reads TGTGCCAGCAGCTCCCCCACTAGCGGGAGTAATGAGCAGTTCTTC. Amino acids: CASSSPTSGSNEQFF. This rearrangement joins TRBV7-6 to TRBJ2-1; 11 nucleotides match TRBD2. CDR1 is SGHVS, CDR2 FNYEAQ, per germline. The CDR3 consists of 15 residues. The V segment lost 4 bases and the J segment 7 bases; nucleotides outside the gene matches: 6.

V usage is TRBV7-2 and J usage is TRBJ2-3; D is ambiguous. CDR1 and CDR2 from the germline V gene are SGHTA and FQGNSA. The CDR3 runs 13 residues. V dropped 5 bases and J dropped 0 bases, with 6 bases sitting between them. This CDR3 is CASSIHSTDTQYF. The CDR3 DNA reads as TGTGCCAGCAGCATCCATAGCACAGATACGCAGTATTTT.

CDR3 sequence: CASSINGLARGLDEQYF. CDR3 sequence (DNA): TGTGCCAGTAGTATAAATGGGTTGGCCAGGGGGCTCGACGAGCAGTACTTC. The chain employs TRBV19 and TRBJ2-7; TRBD1 aligns across 8 bases. CDR1 is LNHDA and CDR2 is SQIVND in the germline V gene (reference sequence). J was trimmed by 5 bases and V by 2 bases; bases with no gene match: 14. This CDR3 has 17 amino acids.

The chain carries TRBV6-2 or TRBV6-3 and TRBJ1-2; weak D call: TRBD1 (5 bases). CDR3 length equals 14 residues. Germline CDR1 and CDR2: MNHEY and SVGEGT. With 6 bases removed from V and 5 bases from J, the gap between germline ends came to 16 bases. The CDR3 DNA reads TGTGCCAGCAGACCTGCCGGGGGTGCATATGGCTACACCTTC. Its protein is CASRPAGGAYGYTF.

This chain connects TRBV9 to TRBJ2-3; TRBD2 might be the D (6 bases). The CDR3 spans 16 residues. The germline gives CDR1 SGDLS, CDR2 YYNGEE. V was cut by 3 bases and J by 0 bases, with 14 bases left in between. The CDR3 loop reads CASSGSGGTSTDTQYF. CDR3 bases: TGTGCCAGCAGCGGCTCGGGCGGGACGAGCACAGATACGCAGTATTTT.

This clone rates as medium-sized. J is TRBJ2-7 and V is TRBV5-8, with 8 bases fitting TRBD1. The J segment lost 0 bases and the V segment lost 1 base, leaving 6 bases of the junction unmatched. The germline CDR1 and CDR2 sequences are SGHTS and YDEGEE. This CDR3 is 16 amino acids long. Here the CDR3 DNA reads TGTGCCAGCAGCTTGCCAGGACAGGGCAGCTCCTACGAGCAGTACTTC. Its translation: CASSLPGQGSSYEQYF.

The J gene is TRBJ1-2, the V gene TRBV6-5; 7 positions agree with TRBD1. CDR1 MNHEY and CDR2 SVGAGI come from the germline V gene. CDR3 length equals 13 residues. The V segment lost 6 bases and the J segment 3 bases; nucleotides outside the gene matches: 4. The CDR3: CASSKGADYGYTF. CDR3 coding DNA: TGTGCCAGCAGCAAGGGGGCCGACTATGGCTACACCTTC.

The chain carries TRBV6-6 and TRBJ1-3; D unclear. In germline, CDR1 is MNHNY, CDR2 SVGAGI (reference sequence). Trimming pared 2 bases from V and 0 bases from J, leaving 8 bases between. The CDR3 loop spans 15 amino acids. The CDR3 sequence: CASSYAGSSGNTIYF. Here the CDR3 DNA reads TGTGCCAGCAGTTACGCGGGGAGCTCTGGAAACACCATATATTTT.

The V and J genes are TRBV11-2 and TRBJ1-1; 9 nucleotides agree with TRBD1. J lost 5 bases, V lost 7 bases, and 11 bases had no gene match. Germline V gene sequence: CDR1 SGHAT, CDR2 FQNNGV. The CDR3 is made up of 15 amino acids. The CDR3 DNA sequence: TGTGCCAGCACCCTCGGGGGGACAGGGAGGACTGAAGCTTTCTTT. Translating it yields CASTLGGTGRTEAFF.

The rearrangement joins TRBV6-4 to TRBJ2-2, with D unclear. Trimming left V 10 bases short and J 5 bases short, with 20 bases between. Per germline, CDR1 MRHNA and CDR2 SNTAGT. There are 15 residues in the CDR3. The CDR3 region is CANPIQHRVTGELFF. CDR3 nucleotides: TGTGCCAACCCAATACAGCACAGAGTGACCGGGGAGCTGTTTTTT.

The gene calls are TRBV24-1 and TRBJ2-5, with D perhaps matching TRBD2 (5 bases). Germline lookup yields CDR1 KGHDR and CDR2 SFDVKD. The length of the CDR3 is 16 residues. V gave up 4 bases and J gave up 2 bases, with 16 bases separating them. CDR3 DNA sequence: TGTGCCACCAGTGAGCTAGCTTTCTTAGGGCAAGAGACCCAGTACTTC. It translates to CATSELAFLGQETQYF.

The rearrangement links TRBV18 to TRBJ1-5, with 12 bases identical to TRBD1. Trimming took 6 bases from V and 5 from J; bases not matched to a gene: 5. CDR3 length equals 15 residues. The V gene's germline CDR1 is KGHSH and CDR2 LQKENI. CDR3 sequence reads: CASSRGTGGHQPQHF. CDR3 nucleotides: TGTGCCAGCTCCCGCGGGACAGGGGGCCATCAGCCCCAGCATTTT.

A word on this clone: Other DNA sequences from this sample encode an identical CDR3 as well. The chain has TRBV5-6 and TRBJ1-2; 7 bases align to TRBD1. Per the germline V gene, CDR1 is SGHDT and CDR2 is YYEEEE. V trimming: 0 bases; J trimming: 4 bases; junction bases outside the gene matches: 0. The CDR3 loop spans 13 amino acids. The CDR3 sequence is CASSLGTGYGYTF. CDR3 DNA: TGTGCCAGCAGCTTGGGGACAGGCTATGGCTACACCTTC.

This clone was counted only a few times. The chain employs TRBV10-3 and TRBJ2-2; 10 bases map to TRBD1. Trimming cost V 2 bases and J 3 bases; bases outside gene matches: 0. There are 15 residues in the CDR3. CDR1 is ENHRY, CDR2 SYGVKD, per germline. The CDR3 DNA reads as TGTGCCATCAGTGAGGGGACAGGGGACACCGGGGAGCTGTTTTTT. Protein product: CAISEGTGDTGELFF.

There are a few counts of this clone. The rearrangement joins TRBV3-1 (or the pseudogene TRBV3-2) to TRBJ1-1, with D tentatively TRBD1 (5 bases). The germline gives CDR1 LGHDT, CDR2 YNNKEL (reference sequence). This CDR3 contains 17 residues. V dropped 0 bases and J dropped 4 bases, with 18 bases sitting between them. CDR3 coding DNA: TGTGCCAGCAGCCAAGACCTTCTGGGGGGAAGAGGCACTGAAGCTTTCTTT. Translated: CASSQDLLGGRGTEAFF.

The V and J genes are TRBV28 and TRBJ2-3; perhaps TRBD2 as D (6 bases). Germline V gene data show CDR1 as MDHEN and CDR2 as SYDVKM. Trimming removed 6 bases at V and 5 bases at J, with 9 bases between. This CDR3 is built from 12 residues. The CDR3 loop is CASRGGGDTQYF. The CDR3 DNA reads TGTGCCAGCAGGGGGGGTGGAGATACGCAGTATTTT.

V and J are TRBV27 and TRBJ2-1; 7 nucleotides match TRBD1. V lost 6 bases and J lost 9; bases outside the gene matches: 8. Germline V gene lookup returns CDR1 MNHEY and CDR2 SMNVEV (reference sequence). This CDR3 comprises 13 residues. The CDR3 sequence is CASSWDSWSEQFF. The CDR3 DNA reads as TGTGCCAGCAGCTGGGACAGTTGGTCTGAGCAGTTCTTC.

This clone was observed once. The J gene is TRBJ2-1, the V gene TRBV7-9, with D tentatively TRBD2 (6 bases). Trimming cost V 5 bases and J 8 bases, with 19 bases left between them. The germline gives CDR1 SEHNR, CDR2 FQNEAQ (reference sequence). The CDR3 covers 15 residues. CDR3 sequence: CASSGSRLGSYEQFF. CDR3 sequence (DNA): TGTGCCAGCAGCGGGTCCCGACTAGGAAGCTATGAGCAGTTCTTC.

This clone was picked up one time. The genes are TRBV6-1 and TRBJ2-1, with 7 bases identical to TRBD2. J gave up 3 bases and V 7 bases, and 6 bases lay outside the gene matches. The CDR3 loop spans 14 amino acids. CDR1 is MNHNS, CDR2 SASEGT, per germline. The CDR3 here is CASTSGTNYNEQFF. The CDR3 DNA is TGTGCCAGCACCTCCGGGACTAACTACAATGAGCAGTTCTTC.

This clone came up a few times. CDR3: CASSLARFYSSYNEQFF. CDR3 nucleotides: TGTGCCAGCAGCTTAGCGCGTTTCTACAGCTCCTACAATGAGCAGTTCTTC. V gene TRBV7-8 combines with J gene TRBJ2-1; D gene ambiguous. The V end lost 0 bases, the J end lost 0 bases, and 12 bases lay between the germline ends. CDR1 is SGHVS, CDR2 FQNEAQ, per germline. CDR3 length equals 17 residues.

J is TRBJ1-1 and V is TRBV23-1; 8 bases match TRBD1. TRBV23-1 is recorded as an ORF, its role being uncertain. J lost 2 bases, V lost 3 bases, and 11 bases had no gene match. This CDR3 is 17 amino acids long. The CDR3: CASSHSGDRKYNTEAFF. DNA for the CDR3: TGCGCCAGCAGTCACTCGGGGGACAGGAAATACAACACTGAAGCTTTCTTT.